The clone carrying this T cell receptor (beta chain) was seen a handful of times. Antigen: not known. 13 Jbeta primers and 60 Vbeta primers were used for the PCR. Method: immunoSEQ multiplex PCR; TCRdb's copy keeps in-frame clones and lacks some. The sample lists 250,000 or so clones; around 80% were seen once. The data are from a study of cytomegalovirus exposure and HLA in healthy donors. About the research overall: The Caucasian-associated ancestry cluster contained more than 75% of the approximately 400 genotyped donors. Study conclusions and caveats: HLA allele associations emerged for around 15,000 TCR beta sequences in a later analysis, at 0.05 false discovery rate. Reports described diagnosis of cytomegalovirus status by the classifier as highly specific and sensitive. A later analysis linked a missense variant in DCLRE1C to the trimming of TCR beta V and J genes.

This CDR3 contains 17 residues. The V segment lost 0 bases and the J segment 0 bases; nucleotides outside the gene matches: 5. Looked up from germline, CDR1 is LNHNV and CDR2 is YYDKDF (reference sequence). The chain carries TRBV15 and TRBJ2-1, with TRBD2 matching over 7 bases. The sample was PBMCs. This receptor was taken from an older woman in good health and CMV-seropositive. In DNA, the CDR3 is TGTGCCACCAGCAGAGATTTGGCGGGGGACTCCTACAATGAGCAGTTCTTC. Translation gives CATSRDLAGDSYNEQFF. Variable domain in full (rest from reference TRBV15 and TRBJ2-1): DAMVIQNPRYQVTQFGKPVTLSCSQTLNHNVMYWYQQKSSQAPKLLFHYYDKDFNNEADTPDNFQSRRPNTSFCFLDIRSPGLGDTAMYLCATSRDLAGDSYNEQFFGPGTRLTVL.